The rows below give T cell receptor beta chains drawn from one sample of a study of CD8+ T cells in alopecia areata. This table comes from immunoSEQ multiplex PCR, and its TCRdb copy is limited to in-frame clones, with some not included. This sample carries about 200,000 clones, roughly two fifths of them seen once, and the ten largest clones take 0.45% to 0.55%. This specimen consisted of CD4+ T cells sorted from blood, obtained at approximately week 31, from a patient treated with tofacitinib. The receptors come from a human donor with alopecia areata. CDR3s include the opening cysteine and the closing phenylalanine or tryptophan. A D gene is named only where the DNA matches it firmly. Some rows have no size entry. The others give once, few or many, or a class for an expanded clone.

d_call	clone_size	v_call	j_call	cdr3_aa	cdr3_nt
-	-	TRBV19	TRBJ2-7	CASNSGAGGEDEQYF	TGTGCCAGTAATTCGGGGGCCGGGGGTGAGGACGAGCAGTACTTC
-	-	TRBV7-9	TRBJ1-1	CASSQYRASVNTEAFF	TGTGCCAGCAGCCAATACCGGGCTTCGGTGAACACTGAAGCTTTCTTT
-	-	TRBV7-9	TRBJ1-2	CASSSPGAASYGYTF	TGTGCCAGCAGCTCCCCGGGAGCGGCGAGCTATGGCTACACCTTC
TRBD1	-	TRBV30	TRBJ2-1	CAWMTGGSYNEQFF	TGTGCCTGGATGACAGGGGGCAGTTACAATGAGCAGTTCTTC
-	few	TRBV14	TRBJ2-6	CASRNSGANVLTF	TGTGCCAGCAGAAACTCTGGGGCCAACGTCCTGACTTTC
-	-	TRBV10-3	TRBJ2-1	CAISKGVMTVNEQFF	TGTGCCATCAGCAAGGGAGTTATGACAGTCAATGAGCAGTTCTTC
TRBD1	few	TRBV5-1	TRBJ1-1	CATHSGGVGTEAFF	TGCGCCACTCATTCAGGGGGAGTTGGCACTGAAGCTTTCTTT
TRBD1	-	TRBV5-1	TRBJ2-7	CASSFGQGTYEQYF	TGCGCCAGCAGCTTCGGACAGGGAACCTACGAGCAGTACTTC
TRBD2	-	TRBV19	TRBJ2-2	CASSTTVGLAGTNTGELFF	TGTGCCAGTAGTACGACGGTCGGACTAGCGGGGACTAACACCGGGGAGCTGTTTTTT
-	-	TRBV10-3	TRBJ2-7	CAISDSVAETYEQYF	TGTGCCATCAGTGATTCGGTTGCAGAGACCTACGAGCAGTACTTC
-	few	TRBV6-1	TRBJ2-1	CASRGEVEQFF	TGTGCCAGCAGGGGGGAAGTGGAACAGTTCTTC
-	-	TRBV4-1	TRBJ1-5	CASSQESRPSYQPQHF	TGCGCCAGCAGCCAAGAGTCCCGACCATCCTATCAGCCCCAGCATTTT
-	-	TRBV30	TRBJ1-1	CAWAGQNTEAFF	TGTGCCTGGGCCGGGCAGAACACTGAAGCTTTCTTT
-	once	TRBV29-1	TRBJ1-4	CSVDRDATNEKLFF	TGCAGCGTTGACCGAGATGCAACTAATGAAAAACTGTTTTTT
TRBD1	-	TRBV7-9	TRBJ1-1	CASSPDRVRGEAFF	TGTGCCAGCAGCCCCGACAGGGTGAGAGGTGAAGCTTTCTTT
TRBD1	-	TRBV29-1	TRBJ2-7	CSVGGDRALEQYF	TGCAGCGTTGGGGGGGACAGGGCTCTGGAGCAGTACTTC
-	few	TRBV5-1	TRBJ1-4	CASSLQAATNEKLFF	TGCGCCAGCAGCTTGCAGGCAGCAACTAATGAAAAACTGTTTTTT
-	few	TRBV4-1	TRBJ1-2	CASSQDNGPNYGYTF	TGCGCCAGCAGCCAAGATAACGGTCCTAACTATGGCTACACCTTC
-	-	TRBV6-5	TRBJ2-1	CASTNEGGVVNEQFF	TGTGCCAGCACCAACGAAGGCGGGGTGGTAAATGAGCAGTTCTTC
TRBD1	few	TRBV19	TRBJ1-5	CASSIARTGDGGQPQHF	TGTGCCAGTAGTATAGCCCGGACAGGGGATGGCGGCCAGCCCCAGCATTTT
-	-	TRBV2	TRBJ2-2	CASIRAGFTGELFF	TGTGCCAGCATAAGGGCAGGCTTCACCGGGGAGCTGTTTTTT
TRBD1	few	TRBV6-6	TRBJ2-4	CASSWGTGRSQYF	TGTGCCAGCAGTTGGGGGACAGGCCGTTCTCAGTACTTC
-	-	TRBV29-1	TRBJ2-7	CSVSGTLTYEQYF	TGCAGCGTGTCCGGGACACTAACCTACGAGCAGTACTTC
TRBD1	-	TRBV18	TRBJ2-7	CASSRQGPEQYF	TGTGCCAGCTCACGACAGGGTCCCGAGCAGTACTTC
-	few	TRBV6-5	TRBJ1-5	CASSYRGVGNQPQHF	TGTGCCAGCAGTTACCGAGGGGTAGGAAATCAGCCCCAGCATTTT
-	-	TRBV2	TRBJ2-7	CASSKDMGGEQYF	TGTGCCAGCAGTAAGGACATGGGTGGCGAGCAGTACTTC
-	-	TRBV9	TRBJ1-3	CASSPYPSGTIGNTIYF	TGTGCCAGCAGCCCTTACCCCTCGGGGACGATAGGAAACACCATATATTTT
-	few	TRBV7-7	TRBJ2-2	CASSNDYAGELFF	TGTGCCAGCAGCAACGACTACGCCGGGGAGCTGTTTTTT
-	few	TRBV5-1	TRBJ1-5	CASSFGGDSQPQHF	TGCGCCAGCAGCTTCGGGGGGGATAGCCAGCCCCAGCATTTT
-	few	TRBV14	TRBJ2-7	CASSQGWGNSSYEQYF	TGTGCCAGCAGCCAAGGGTGGGGAAATAGCTCCTACGAGCAGTACTTC
TRBD2	-	TRBV2	TRBJ2-5	CASRARTSGGGEQYF	TGTGCCAGCAGAGCTAGGACTAGCGGCGGCGGGGAGCAGTACTTC